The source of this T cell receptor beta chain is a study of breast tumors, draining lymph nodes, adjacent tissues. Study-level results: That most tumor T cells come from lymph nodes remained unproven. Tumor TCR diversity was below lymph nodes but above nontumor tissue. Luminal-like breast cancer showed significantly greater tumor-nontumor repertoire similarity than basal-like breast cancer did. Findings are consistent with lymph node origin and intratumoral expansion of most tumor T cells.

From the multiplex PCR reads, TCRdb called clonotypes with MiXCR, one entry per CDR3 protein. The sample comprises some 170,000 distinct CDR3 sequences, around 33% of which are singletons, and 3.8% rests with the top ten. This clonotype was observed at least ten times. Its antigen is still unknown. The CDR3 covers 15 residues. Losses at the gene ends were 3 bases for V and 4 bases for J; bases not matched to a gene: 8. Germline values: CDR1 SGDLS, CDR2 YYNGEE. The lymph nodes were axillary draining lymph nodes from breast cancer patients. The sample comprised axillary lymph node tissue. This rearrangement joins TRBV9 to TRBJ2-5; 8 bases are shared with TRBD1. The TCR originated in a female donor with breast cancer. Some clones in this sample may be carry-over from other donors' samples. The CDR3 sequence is CASSETGGPVETQYF. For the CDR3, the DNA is TGTGCCAGCAGCGAAACAGGGGGACCCGTAGAGACCCAGTACTTC.